The entry below gives a single TCR beta chain sequence along with its context. This specimen belongs to a study of PD-1 blockade in mismatch repair-deficient tumors. In the study overall: Patients had around 11 mismatch repair-deficient cancer types and were previously treated and progressing.

All patients were mismatch repair deficient, assessed by either PCR or immunohistochemistry. A few pembrolizumab responders had their TCRs sequenced. V lost 4 bases to trimming and J lost 6 bases; unmatched junction nucleotides: 6. Germline CDR1 reads LNHDA; CDR2 reads SQIVND (reference sequence). The CDR3 length is 13 residues. TCRdb's copy holds only in-frame clones and misses some; the assay was immunoSEQ multiplex PCR. The sample carries some 120,000 clones, about 80% recorded once. The receptor's source is an adult with mismatch repair-deficient cancer. This chain connects TRBV19 to TRBJ2-7; 7 bases match TRBD1. The material was peripheral blood, obtained about 60 weeks after starting pembrolizumab. CDR3 DNA: TGTGCCAGTAGTACGTCACAGGGGTTCGAGCAGTACTTC. Translated, it gives CASSTSQGFEQYF.